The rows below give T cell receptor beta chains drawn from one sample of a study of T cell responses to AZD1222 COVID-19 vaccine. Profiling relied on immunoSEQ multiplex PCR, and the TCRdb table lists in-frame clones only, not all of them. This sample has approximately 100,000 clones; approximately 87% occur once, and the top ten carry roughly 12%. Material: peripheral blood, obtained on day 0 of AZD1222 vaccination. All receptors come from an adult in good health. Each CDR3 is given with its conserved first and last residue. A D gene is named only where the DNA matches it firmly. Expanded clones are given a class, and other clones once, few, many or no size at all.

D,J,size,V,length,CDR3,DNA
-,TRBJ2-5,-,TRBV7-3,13,CASSRTTKETQYF,TGTGCCAGCAGCCGGACGACTAAAGAGACCCAGTACTTC
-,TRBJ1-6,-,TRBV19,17,CASRQALKPDLHSPLHF,TGTGCCAGTAGACAAGCTCTAAAACCCGATCTACATTCACCCCTCCACTTT
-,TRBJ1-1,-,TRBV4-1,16,CASSLSRVVRNTEAFF,TGCGCCAGCAGCCTTTCTCGGGTTGTCCGGAACACTGAAGCTTTCTTT
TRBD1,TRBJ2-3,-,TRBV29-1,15,CSVGLTGGPGDTQYF,TGCAGCGTTGGATTGACAGGGGGGCCAGGAGATACGCAGTATTTT
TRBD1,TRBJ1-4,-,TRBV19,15,CASSMAGTGNEKLFF,TGTGCCAGTAGTATGGCCGGGACAGGGAATGAAAAACTGTTTTTT
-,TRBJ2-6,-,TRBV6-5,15,CASSYSGSGANVLTF,TGTGCCAGCAGTTACTCTGGCTCTGGGGCCAACGTCCTGACTTTC
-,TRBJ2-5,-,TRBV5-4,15,CASSLDTGGGETQYF,TGTGCCAGCAGCTTGGATACAGGAGGAGGGGAGACCCAGTACTTC
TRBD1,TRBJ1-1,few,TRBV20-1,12,CSASKRGLEAFF,TGCAGTGCTAGTAAGAGGGGGCTAGAAGCTTTCTTT
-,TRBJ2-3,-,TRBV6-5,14,CASSSQGRTDTQYF,TGTGCCAGCAGTTCTCAGGGCAGGACAGATACGCAGTATTTT
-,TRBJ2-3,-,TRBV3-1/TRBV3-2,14,CASSQDEGTDTQYF,TGTGCCAGCAGCCAAGATGAGGGGACAGATACGCAGTATTTT
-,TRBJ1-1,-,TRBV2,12,CASSASNTEAFF,TGTGCCAGCAGTGCTTCGAACACTGAAGCTTTCTTT
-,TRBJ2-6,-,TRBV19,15,CASSIKNSGANVLTF,TGTGCCAGTAGTATCAAGAACTCTGGGGCCAACGTCCTGACTTTC
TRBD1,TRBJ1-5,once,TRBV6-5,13,CASRTGDNQPQHF,TGTGCCAGCAGGACAGGGGACAATCAGCCCCAGCATTTT
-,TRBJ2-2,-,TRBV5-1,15,CASSFGVTNTGELFF,TGCGCCAGCAGCTTCGGGGTTACGAACACCGGGGAGCTGTTTTTT
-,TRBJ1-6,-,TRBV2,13,CASSEAVGSPLHF,TGTGCCAGCAGTGAAGCGGTCGGGTCACCCCTCCACTTT
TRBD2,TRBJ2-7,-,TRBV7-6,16,CASSLALAGATYEQYF,TGTGCCAGCAGCTTAGCTTTAGCGGGAGCGACCTACGAGCAGTACTTC
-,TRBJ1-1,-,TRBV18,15,CASSPGQIMNTEAFF,TGTGCCAGCTCACCGGGACAAATTATGAACACTGAAGCTTTCTTT
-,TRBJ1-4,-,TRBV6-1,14,CASSEGATNEKLFF,TGTGCCAGCAGTGAGGGGGCAACTAATGAAAAACTGTTTTTT
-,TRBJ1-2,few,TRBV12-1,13,CASSFDRPYGYTF,TGTGCCAGCAGCTTTGACAGACCCTATGGCTACACCTTC
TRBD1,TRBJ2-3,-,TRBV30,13,CAWSRGPTDTQYF,TGTGCCTGGAGCAGGGGGCCCACAGATACGCAGTATTTT
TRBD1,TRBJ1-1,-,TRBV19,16,CASRAGTGARNTEAFF,TGTGCCAGTAGGGCCGGGACAGGGGCGCGGAACACTGAAGCTTTCTTT
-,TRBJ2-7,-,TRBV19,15,CASSIGVLGGFEQYF,TGTGCCAGTAGTATAGGAGTTCTCGGGGGTTTCGAGCAGTACTTC
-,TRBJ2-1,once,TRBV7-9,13,CASSPGGHNEQFF,TGTGCCAGCAGCCCGGGTGGGCACAATGAGCAGTTCTTC
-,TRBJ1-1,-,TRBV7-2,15,CASSSPLGVYAEAFF,TGTGCCAGCAGCTCCCCTCTCGGTGTCTACGCTGAAGCTTTCTTT
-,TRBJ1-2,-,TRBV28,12,CASSTGMYGYTF,TGTGCCAGCAGCACCGGGATGTATGGCTACACCTTC
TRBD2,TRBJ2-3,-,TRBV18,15,CASSRTSGMADTQYF,TGTGCCAGCTCGAGGACTAGCGGGATGGCAGATACGCAGTATTTT
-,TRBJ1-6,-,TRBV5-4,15,CASRGDLKDNSPLHF,TGTGCCAGCAGGGGGGACCTAAAGGATAATTCACCCCTCCACTTT
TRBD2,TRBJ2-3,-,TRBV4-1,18,CASSQDVASGSRADTQYF,TGCGCCAGCAGCCAAGATGTCGCTAGCGGGAGTAGGGCAGATACGCAGTATTTT
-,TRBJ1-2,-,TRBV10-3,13,CAISESTGSGYTF,TGTGCCATCAGTGAGTCGACCGGGTCTGGCTACACCTTC
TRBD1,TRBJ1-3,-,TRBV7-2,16,CASSTGQGGSGNTIYF,TGTGCCAGCAGCACGGGACAGGGGGGCTCTGGAAACACCATATATTTT
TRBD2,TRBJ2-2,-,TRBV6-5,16,CASSSTSGRNTGELFF,TGTGCCAGCAGTTCTACTAGCGGGAGAAACACCGGGGAGCTGTTTTTT
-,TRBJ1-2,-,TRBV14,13,CASSQVRGGGYTF,TGTGCCAGCAGCCAAGTACGTGGTGGTGGCTACACCTTC
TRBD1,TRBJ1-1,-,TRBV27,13,CASSSQGVTEAFF,TGTGCCAGCAGTTCACAGGGGGTAACTGAAGCTTTCTTT
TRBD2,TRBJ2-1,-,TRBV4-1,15,CASSQEGLAHNEQFF,TGCGCCAGCAGCCAAGAAGGACTAGCGCACAATGAGCAGTTCTTC